This T cell receptor beta chain came from a study of T cells in localized non-small cell lung cancer. Points from the study as a whole: Exceeding tumor, uninvolved adjacent lung had the highest T cell clonality. There were a median around 60 of the top 100 tumor clones appearing in adjacent lung.

The assay was immunoSEQ multiplex PCR, and TCRdb's table has in-frame clones only and misses some. The sample holds approximately 610 clones, 21% seen once. Per the germline V gene, CDR1 is KGHSH and CDR2 is LQKENI. CDR3 length equals 14 residues. With 1 base clipped from V and 9 bases from J, the junction kept 5 bases outside the gene matches. Remarks on this clone: What it binds is unknown.

The sequences come from lung tumor tissue, collected before any cancer treatment. This TCR was sampled from a female donor at least 60 years old with stage I squamous cell lung carcinoma. V usage is TRBV18 and J usage is TRBJ2-1; TRBD1 agrees at 8 bases. The CDR3, as DNA: TGTGCCAGCTCACCACGACAGGGGATCGGTGAGCAGTTCTTC. It codes for CASSPRQGIGEQFF.